This TCR beta chain was identified in a study of T cells expressing NK-cell markers. About the study: All TCR beta repertoires analysed originated from sorted CD3+CD56+NKG2C+, CD3+CD56+NKG2C- and CD3+CD56-NKG2C+ T cells.

Concerning this clonotype itself: Its antigen is still unknown.

Study-wide results and limits: In a few donors, dominant clonotypes made up about 25-65% of CD3+CD56-NKG2C+ cells.

The CDR3 has 14 residues. CDR1 SEHNR and CDR2 FQNEAQ come from the germline V gene (reference sequence). UMI-tagged 5'RACE template switching yielded the TCR beta cDNA. TCRdb reanalyzed the 5' RACE reads, giving one entry per CDR3 protein sequence and no DNA. The sample table sets out about 170,000 distinct CDR3 sequences. Sequenced sample: blood T cells: a sorted CD56 or NKG2C T cell subset, CD4+ or CD8+ T cells, or bulk PBMC T cells (not recorded which). The TCR originated in a man aged 18-75 years in good health. The chain carries TRBV7-9 and TRBJ1-4; the TCRdb call, TRBD1, lacks DNA for checking. CDR3 residues: CASSKTGTGEKLFF.